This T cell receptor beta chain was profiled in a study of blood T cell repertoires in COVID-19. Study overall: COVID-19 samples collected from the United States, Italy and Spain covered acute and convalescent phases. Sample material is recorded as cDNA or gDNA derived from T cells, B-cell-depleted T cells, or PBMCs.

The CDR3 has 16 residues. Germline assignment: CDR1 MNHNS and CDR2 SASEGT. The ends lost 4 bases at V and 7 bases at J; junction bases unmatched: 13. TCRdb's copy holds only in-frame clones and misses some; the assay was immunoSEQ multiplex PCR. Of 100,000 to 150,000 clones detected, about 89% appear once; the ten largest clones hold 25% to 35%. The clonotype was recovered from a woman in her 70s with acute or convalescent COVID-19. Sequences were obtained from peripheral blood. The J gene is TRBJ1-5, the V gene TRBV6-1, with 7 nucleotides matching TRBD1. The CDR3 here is CASSGKTGTVRQPQHF. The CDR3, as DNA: TGTGCCAGCAGTGGCAAAACCGGGACAGTACGCCAGCCCCAGCATTTT.